Included here is one T cell receptor beta chain sequence, with context. These data come from a study of blood T cells in healthy people across ages. The CDR3 runs to 14 residues. Germline CDR1 reads MGHRA; CDR2 reads YSYEKL. V was clipped by 3 bases and J by 10 bases, with 13 bases between them. PCR was performed a second time for 7 to 11 cycles using a sample-barcoded 5' primer and a J-beta primer mix. TCRdb fed the 5' RACE reads into MiXCR, producing one record per CDR3 protein. The sample has over 1,200,000 distinct CDR3 sequences, 55% to 75% seen once. The V gene is TRBV4-1, the J gene TRBJ1-6; no clear D gene. Sample: blood. This receptor was identified in a man aged 18 to 30 in good health. The CDR3 DNA is TGCGCCAGCAGCCAGACCCCAGGAAGCTCACCCCTCCACTTT. It translates to CASSQTPGSSPLHF.